This TCR beta chain was recorded in a study of blood T cell repertoires in COVID-19. Background on the study: COVID-19 samples collected from the United States, Italy and Spain covered acute and convalescent phases.

Original data processing: Using reference gene primer amplification, nucleated cell counts were estimated. The assay was immunoSEQ multiplex PCR, and TCRdb's table has in-frame clones only and misses some. That table supplies the V and J calls and clone size; D and trimming were determined from the DNA. Of about 150,000 clones detected, 80% appear once; the ten largest clones hold over 0.5%. The CDR3 length is 14 residues. V gave up 4 bases and J gave up 3 bases; unmatched junction bases: 3. In germline, CDR1 is KGHDR, CDR2 SFDVKD. The gene calls are TRBV24-1 and TRBJ2-7; 9 positions match TRBD1. The clonotype comes from a man aged 55 to 70 with acute or convalescent COVID-19. Sequenced: peripheral blood. CDR3 sequence: CATSEGQGSYEQYF. In DNA, the CDR3 is TGTGCCACCAGTGAGGGACAGGGAAGCTACGAGCAGTACTTC.